This T cell receptor (beta chain) originates from a study of STAT5B mutations in CD4+ large granular lymphocyte leukemia. Study-wide findings and caveats: Top patient clones used TRBV06 genes more often: 8/27 versus 2/35 in controls.

Trimming shortened V by 0 bases and J by 3 bases, and 14 bases separated the two germline ends. The CDR3 consists of 16 residues. CDR1 and CDR2 (germline): LGHNA, YNFKEQ. This clone was seen a few times. Its target is unknown. The method was immunoSEQ multiplex PCR; TCRdb's version includes in-frame clones alone and lacks a portion of them. The sample has more than 45,000 clones, 55% to 75% seen once. The clonotype comes from a human donor in good health. The chain uses TRBV4-2 and TRBJ1-2; no clear D. The specimen sequenced was CD4+ T cells from blood buffy coats. CDR3 nucleotide sequence: TGTGCCAGCAGCCAAGATTGGCGGGCGGGCGACTATGGCTACACCTTC. It encodes CASSQDWRAGDYGYTF.